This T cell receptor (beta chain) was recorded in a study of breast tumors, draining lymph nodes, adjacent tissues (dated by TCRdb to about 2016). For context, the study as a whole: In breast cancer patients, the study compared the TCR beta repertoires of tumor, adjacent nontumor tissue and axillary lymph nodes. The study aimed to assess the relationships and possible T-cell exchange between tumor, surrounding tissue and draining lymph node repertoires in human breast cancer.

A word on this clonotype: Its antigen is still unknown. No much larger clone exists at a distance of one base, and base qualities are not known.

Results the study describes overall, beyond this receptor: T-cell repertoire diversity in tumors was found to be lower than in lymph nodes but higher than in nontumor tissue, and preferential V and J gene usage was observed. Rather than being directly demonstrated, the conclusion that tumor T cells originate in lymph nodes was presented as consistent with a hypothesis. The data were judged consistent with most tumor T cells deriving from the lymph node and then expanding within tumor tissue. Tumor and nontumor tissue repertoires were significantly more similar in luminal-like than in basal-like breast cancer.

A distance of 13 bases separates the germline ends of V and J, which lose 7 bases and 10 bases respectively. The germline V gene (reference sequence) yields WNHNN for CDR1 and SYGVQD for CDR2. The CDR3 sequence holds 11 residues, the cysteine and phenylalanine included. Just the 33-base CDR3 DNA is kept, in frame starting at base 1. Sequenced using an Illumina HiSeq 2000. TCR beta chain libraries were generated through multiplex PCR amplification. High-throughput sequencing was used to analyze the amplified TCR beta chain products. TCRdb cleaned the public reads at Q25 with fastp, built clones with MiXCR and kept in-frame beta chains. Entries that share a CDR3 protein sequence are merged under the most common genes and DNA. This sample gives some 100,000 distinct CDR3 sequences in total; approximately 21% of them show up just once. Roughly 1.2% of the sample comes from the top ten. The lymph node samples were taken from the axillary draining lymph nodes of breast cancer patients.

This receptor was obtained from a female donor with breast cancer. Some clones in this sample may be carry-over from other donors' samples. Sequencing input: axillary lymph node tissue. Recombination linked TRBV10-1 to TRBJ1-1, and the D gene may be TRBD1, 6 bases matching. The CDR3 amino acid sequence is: CASITGRLAFF. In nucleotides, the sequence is TGCGCCAGCATTACAGGGCGGTTAGCTTTCTTT.